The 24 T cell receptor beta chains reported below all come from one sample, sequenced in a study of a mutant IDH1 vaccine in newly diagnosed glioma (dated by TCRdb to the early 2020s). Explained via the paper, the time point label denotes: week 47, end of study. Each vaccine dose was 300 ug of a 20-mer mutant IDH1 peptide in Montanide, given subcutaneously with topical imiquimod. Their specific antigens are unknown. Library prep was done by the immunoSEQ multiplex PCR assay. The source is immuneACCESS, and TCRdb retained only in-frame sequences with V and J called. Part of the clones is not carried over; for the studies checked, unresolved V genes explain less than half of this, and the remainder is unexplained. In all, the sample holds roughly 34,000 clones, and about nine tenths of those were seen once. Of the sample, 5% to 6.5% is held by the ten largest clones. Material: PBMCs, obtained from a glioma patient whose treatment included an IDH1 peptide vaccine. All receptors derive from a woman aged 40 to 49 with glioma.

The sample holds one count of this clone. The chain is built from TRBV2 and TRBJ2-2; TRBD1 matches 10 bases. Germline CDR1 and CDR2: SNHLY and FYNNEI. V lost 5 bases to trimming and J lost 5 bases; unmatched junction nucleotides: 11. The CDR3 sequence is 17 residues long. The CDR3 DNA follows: TGTGCCAGCAGTCCACCTGGACAGGGGGAGACTACCGGGGAGCTGTTTTTT. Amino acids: CASSPPGQGETTGELFF.

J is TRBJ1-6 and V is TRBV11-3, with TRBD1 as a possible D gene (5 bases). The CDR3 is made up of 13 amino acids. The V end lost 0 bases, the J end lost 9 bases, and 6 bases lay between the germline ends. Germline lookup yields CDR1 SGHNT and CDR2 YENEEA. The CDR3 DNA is TGTGCCAGCAGCTTAGAGGGGGGTTCACCCCTCCACTTT. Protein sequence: CASSLEGGSPLHF.

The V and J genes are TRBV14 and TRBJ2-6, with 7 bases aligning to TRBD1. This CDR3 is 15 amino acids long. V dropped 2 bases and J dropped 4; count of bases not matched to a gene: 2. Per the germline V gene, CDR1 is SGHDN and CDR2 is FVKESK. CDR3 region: CASSQTGVGANVLTF. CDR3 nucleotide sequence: TGTGCCAGCAGCCAAACAGGGGTCGGGGCCAACGTCCTGACTTTC.

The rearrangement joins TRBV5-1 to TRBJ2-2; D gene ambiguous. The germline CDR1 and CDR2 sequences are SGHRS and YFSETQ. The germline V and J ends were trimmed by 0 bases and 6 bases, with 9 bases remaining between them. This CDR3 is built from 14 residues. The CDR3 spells CASSLESAAGELFF. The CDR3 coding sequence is TGCGCCAGCAGCTTGGAATCCGCAGCCGGGGAGCTGTTTTTT.

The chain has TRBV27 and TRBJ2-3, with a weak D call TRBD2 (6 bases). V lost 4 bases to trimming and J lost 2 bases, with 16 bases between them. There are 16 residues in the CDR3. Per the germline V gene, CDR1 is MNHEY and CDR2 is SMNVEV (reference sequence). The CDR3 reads CASSSHRDFHTDTQYF. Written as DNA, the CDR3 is TGTGCCAGCAGTTCGCACCGGGACTTCCACACAGATACGCAGTATTTT.

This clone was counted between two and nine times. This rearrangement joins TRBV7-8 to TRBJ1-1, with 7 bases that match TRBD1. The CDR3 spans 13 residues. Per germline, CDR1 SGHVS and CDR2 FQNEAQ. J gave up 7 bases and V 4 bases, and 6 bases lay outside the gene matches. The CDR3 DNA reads TGTGCCAGCAGCTCCGACAGGGCCGTTGAAGCTTTCTTT. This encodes CASSSDRAVEAFF.

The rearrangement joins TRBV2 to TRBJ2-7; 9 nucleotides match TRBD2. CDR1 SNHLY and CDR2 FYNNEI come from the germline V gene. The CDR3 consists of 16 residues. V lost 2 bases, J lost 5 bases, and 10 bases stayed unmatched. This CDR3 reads CASSEPSGGLGDEQYF. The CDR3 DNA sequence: TGTGCCAGCAGTGAACCGAGCGGGGGGCTAGGGGACGAGCAGTACTTC.

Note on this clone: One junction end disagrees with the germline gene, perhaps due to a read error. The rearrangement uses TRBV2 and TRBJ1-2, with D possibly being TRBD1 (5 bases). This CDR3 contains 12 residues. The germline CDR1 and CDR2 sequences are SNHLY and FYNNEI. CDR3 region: CVSAQARDGYTF. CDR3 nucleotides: TGTGTCAGCGCCCAGGCACGGGACGGCTACACCTTC.

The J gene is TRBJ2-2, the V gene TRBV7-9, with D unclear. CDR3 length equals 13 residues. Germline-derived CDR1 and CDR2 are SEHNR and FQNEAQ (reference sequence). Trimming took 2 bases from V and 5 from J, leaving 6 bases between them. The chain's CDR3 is CASSLLGTGELFF. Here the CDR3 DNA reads TGTGCCAGCAGCTTATTGGGGACCGGGGAGCTGTTTTTT.

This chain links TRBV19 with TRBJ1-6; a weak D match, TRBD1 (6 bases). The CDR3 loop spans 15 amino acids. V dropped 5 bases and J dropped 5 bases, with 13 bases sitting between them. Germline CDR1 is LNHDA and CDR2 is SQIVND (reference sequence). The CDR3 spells CASSEQGNHNSPLHF. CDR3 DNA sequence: TGTGCCAGTAGTGAACAGGGAAACCATAATTCACCCCTCCACTTT.

The CDR3 protein is CASSFPPGQADSSRVDEQFF. The CDR3 DNA reads as TGCGCCAGCAGCTTTCCTCCGGGACAGGCTGATTCCAGTAGAGTCGATGAGCAGTTCTTC. The rearrangement uses TRBV5-1 and TRBJ2-1, with TRBD1 identical over 8 bases. V lost 2 bases and J lost 8; bases outside the gene matches: 24. The CDR3 runs 20 residues. The V gene's germline CDR1 is SGHRS and CDR2 YFSETQ.

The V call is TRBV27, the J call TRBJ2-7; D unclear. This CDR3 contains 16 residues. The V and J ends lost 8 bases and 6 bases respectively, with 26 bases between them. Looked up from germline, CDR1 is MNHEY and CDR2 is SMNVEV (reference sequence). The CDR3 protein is CASPSHSPQTCREQYF. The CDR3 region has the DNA TGTGCCAGCCCAAGCCATAGCCCACAAACATGTCGCGAGCAGTACTTC.

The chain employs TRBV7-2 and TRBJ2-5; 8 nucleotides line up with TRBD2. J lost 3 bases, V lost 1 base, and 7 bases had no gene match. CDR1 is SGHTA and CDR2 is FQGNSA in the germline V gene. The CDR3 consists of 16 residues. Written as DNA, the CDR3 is TGTGCCAGCAGCTTAGATTTGCGGGGGGCCAAAGAGACCCAGTACTTC. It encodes CASSLDLRGAKETQYF. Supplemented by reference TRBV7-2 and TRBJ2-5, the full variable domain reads GAGVSQSPSNKVTEKGKDVELRCDPISGHTALYWYRQSLGQGLEFLIYFQGNSAPDKSGLPSDRFSAERTGGSVSTLTIQRTQQEDSAVYLCASSLDLRGAKETQYFGPGTRLLVL.

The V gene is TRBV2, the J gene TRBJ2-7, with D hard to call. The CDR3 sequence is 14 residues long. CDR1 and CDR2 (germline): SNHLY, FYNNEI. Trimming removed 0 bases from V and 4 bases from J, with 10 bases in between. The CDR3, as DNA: TGTGCCAGCAGTGAAGCGGGGTACTTGTACGAGCAGTACTTC. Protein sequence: CASSEAGYLYEQYF.

As DNA, the CDR3 is TGCGCCAGCAGCCCCGACGCAAGCTCTGGAAACACCATATATTTT. Its protein is CASSPDASSGNTIYF. The chain recombines TRBV5-1 with TRBJ1-3; D is undetermined. Trimming took off 4 bases at V and 0 bases at J, with 11 bases between the two ends. CDR3 length: 15 residues. The germline V gene has CDR1 SGHRS and CDR2 YFSETQ. Using reference TRBV5-1 and TRBJ1-3 for the parts outside the CDR3, the full variable domain is KAGVTQTPRYLIKTRGQQVTLSCSPISGHRSVSWYQQTPGQGLQFLFEYFSETQRNKGNFPGRFSGRQFSNSRSEMNVSTLELGDSALYLCASSPDASSGNTIYFGEGSWLTVV.

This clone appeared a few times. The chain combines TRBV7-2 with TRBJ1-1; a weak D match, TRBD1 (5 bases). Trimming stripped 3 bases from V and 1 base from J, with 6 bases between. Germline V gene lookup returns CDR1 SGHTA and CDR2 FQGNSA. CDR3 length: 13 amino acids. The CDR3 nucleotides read TGTGCCAGCAGCTTTGGGGGGAACACTGAAGCTTTCTTT. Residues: CASSFGGNTEAFF.

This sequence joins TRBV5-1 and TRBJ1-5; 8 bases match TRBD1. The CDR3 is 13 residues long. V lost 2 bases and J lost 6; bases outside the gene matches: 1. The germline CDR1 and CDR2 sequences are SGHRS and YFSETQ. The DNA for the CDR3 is TGCGCCAGCAGCTTACAGGGGGGTCAGCCCCAGCATTTT. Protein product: CASSLQGGQPQHF.

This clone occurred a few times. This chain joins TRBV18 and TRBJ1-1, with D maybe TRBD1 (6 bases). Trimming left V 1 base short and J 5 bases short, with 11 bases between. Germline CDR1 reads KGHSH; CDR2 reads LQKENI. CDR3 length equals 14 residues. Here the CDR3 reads CASSPQTGGTEAFF. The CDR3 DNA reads TGTGCCAGCTCACCACAGACAGGAGGAACTGAAGCTTTCTTT.

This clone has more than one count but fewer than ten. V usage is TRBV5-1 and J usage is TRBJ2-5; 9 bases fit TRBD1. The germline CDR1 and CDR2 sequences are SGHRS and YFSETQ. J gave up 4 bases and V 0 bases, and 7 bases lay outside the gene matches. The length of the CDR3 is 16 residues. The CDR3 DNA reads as TGCGCCAGCAGCTTGGGGGGACAGGGTTACCCAGAGACCCAGTACTTC. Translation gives CASSLGGQGYPETQYF. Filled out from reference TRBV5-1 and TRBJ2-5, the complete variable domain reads KAGVTQTPRYLIKTRGQQVTLSCSPISGHRSVSWYQQTPGQGLQFLFEYFSETQRNKGNFPGRFSGRQFSNSRSEMNVSTLELGDSALYLCASSLGGQGYPETQYFGPGTRLLVL.

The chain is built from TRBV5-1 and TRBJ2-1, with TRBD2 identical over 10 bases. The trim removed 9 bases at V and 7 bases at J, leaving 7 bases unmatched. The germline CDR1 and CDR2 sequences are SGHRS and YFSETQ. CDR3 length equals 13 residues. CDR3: CATQGLARNEQFF. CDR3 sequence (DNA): TGCGCCACCCAGGGACTAGCGAGGAATGAGCAGTTCTTC.

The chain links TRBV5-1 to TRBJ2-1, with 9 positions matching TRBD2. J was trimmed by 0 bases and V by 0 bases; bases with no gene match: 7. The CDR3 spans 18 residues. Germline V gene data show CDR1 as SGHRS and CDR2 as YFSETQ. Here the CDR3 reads CASSLVGGRASSYNEQFF. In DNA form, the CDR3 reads TGCGCCAGCAGCTTGGTTGGCGGGAGGGCCAGCTCCTACAATGAGCAGTTCTTC.

CDR3 nucleotide sequence: TGCGCCACAGCGGGGGACTCTGGGGCCAACGTCCTGACTTTC. Protein: CATAGDSGANVLTF. The chain employs TRBV5-1 and TRBJ2-6; 8 positions agree with TRBD2. V gave up 9 bases and J gave up 0 bases; unmatched junction bases: 2. Germline V CDR1 and CDR2: SGHRS, YFSETQ. CDR3 length: 14 amino acids.

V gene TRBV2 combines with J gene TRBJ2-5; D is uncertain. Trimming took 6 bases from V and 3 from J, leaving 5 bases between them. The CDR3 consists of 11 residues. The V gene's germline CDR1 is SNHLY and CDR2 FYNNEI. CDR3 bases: TGTGCCAGCAGGTCGGAAGAGACCCAGTACTTC. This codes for CASRSEETQYF. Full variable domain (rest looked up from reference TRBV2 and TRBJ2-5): EPEVTQTPSHQVTQMGQEVILRCVPISNHLYFYWYRQILGQKVEFLVSFYNNEISEKSEIFDDQFSVERPDGSNFTLKIRSTKLEDSAMYFCASRSEETQYFGPGTRLLVL.

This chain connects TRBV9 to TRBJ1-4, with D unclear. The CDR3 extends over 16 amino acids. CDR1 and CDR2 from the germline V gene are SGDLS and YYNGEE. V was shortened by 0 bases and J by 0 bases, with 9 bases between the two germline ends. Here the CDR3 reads CASSVGRKATNEKLFF. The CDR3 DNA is TGTGCCAGCAGCGTAGGACGGAAGGCAACTAATGAAAAACTGTTTTTT.